This T cell receptor (beta chain) was obtained from a study of blood T cell repertoires in COVID-19. The authors' processing: Amplification with reference gene primers provided the estimates of nucleated cell counts. TCRdb's table, derived via immunoSEQ multiplex PCR, lists solely in-frame clones and lacks some. Clone size and V and J calls were adopted from that table, with D and trimming inferred from the DNA. The data hold about 420,000 clones, with 85% to 90% observed a single time. Seattle enrolled patients during active infection and tracked them longitudinally. The sample comprised peripheral blood. This receptor was taken from a young man with COVID-19, enrolled during active disease.

CDR3 bases: TGTGCCAGCAGAAGCGGGACCGCTGATAATGAAAAACTGTTTTTT. Its protein is CASRSGTADNEKLFF. This rearrangement joins TRBV21-1 to TRBJ1-4. TRBV21-1 is given as a pseudogene. The CDR3 loop spans 15 amino acids.